Following are 17 T cell receptor beta chains from one sample sequenced in a study of tissue T cells after allogeneic stem cell transplantation. Libraries were prepared by immunoSEQ multiplex PCR; TCRdb keeps only in-frame clonotypes and omits some of them. This table has 1,500 to 2,000 clones, around half appearing once. The time point is: mouse harvest day 14 after allogeneic transplant. Mouse grafts combined 10^7 T-cell-depleted bone marrow cells with 10^6 splenic CD5+ T cells. Sequenced material: lymph node tissue. These receptors were obtained from a female BALB/c mouse given C57BL/6 T cells with graft-versus-host disease after an allogeneic hematopoietic cell transplant.

By share, this clone ranks as medium-sized (0.01 to 0.1%). Gene names and germline match the mouse. With the read ending 1 residue before the CDR3 end, the germline J gene is used to fill in that end. The chain uses TRBV26 and TRBJ2-7, with 10 bases matching TRBD2. Per the germline V gene, CDR1 is KGHPV and CDR2 is FQNQEV (reference sequence). The CDR3 has 13 residues. The V gene end was trimmed by 4 bases and the J gene end by 4 bases; junction bases not matched to a gene: 1. Partial CDR3 DNA: TGTGCCAGCAGTCAGGGACTGGGGTATGAACAGTAC. Its translation is CASSQGLGYEQY. The whole CDR3 region reads CASSQGLGYEQYF. The whole variable domain, filled in from reference TRBV26 and TRBJ2-7, reads NSKVIQTPRYLVKGQGQKAKMRCIPEKGHPVVFWYQQNKNNEFKFLINFQNQEVLQQIDMTEKRFSAECPSNSPCSLEIQSSEAGDSALYLCASSQGLGYEQYFGPGTRLTVL.

Worth noting for this clone: Genes and germline are mouse. The read terminates 1 residue before the CDR3 end, so the remaining end is supplied by the germline J gene. The V and J genes are TRBV26 and TRBJ2-5, with D hard to call. Per the germline V gene, CDR1 is KGHPV and CDR2 is FQNQEV (reference sequence). The CDR3 has 13 amino acids. Trimming stripped 2 bases from V and 4 bases from J, with 7 bases between. The CDR3 region is CASSLRGKDTQYF. Partial CDR3 DNA: TGTGCCAGCAGTCTGAGAGGGAAAGACACCCAGTAC.

Points on this clone: Gene and germline names: mouse. The CDR3 end lies 1 residue beyond the end of the read and is filled in from the germline J gene. V is TRBV26 and J is TRBJ1-4; 7 bases agree with TRBD1. J lost 5 bases, V lost 6 bases, and 3 bases had no gene match. This CDR3 is 13 amino acids long. From germline, CDR1 is KGHPV and CDR2 FQNQEV (reference sequence). CDR3 region: CASSPGQNERLFF. The DNA read from the CDR3 is TGTGCCAGCAGCCCGGGACAGAACGAAAGATTATTT.

A remark on this clone: Genes and germline are mouse. The sequence runs out 1 residue before the end of the CDR3; the remainder is reconstructed from the germline J gene. The V and J genes are TRBV2 and TRBJ1-6; D uncertain. TRBJ1-6 is an ORF, and what it does is uncertain. This CDR3 contains 14 residues. The germline CDR1 and CDR2 sequences are LGHNA and YSYQKL. Trimming left V 0 bases short and J 7 bases short, with 7 bases between. Incomplete CDR3 DNA: TGTGCCAGCAGCCAAGAACGGGGAAATTCGCCCCTCTAC. It codes for CASSQERGNSPLY. The whole CDR3 is CASSQERGNSPLYF.

This clone was seen a few times. Germline and genes: mouse. The read ends 1 residue before the CDR3 terminus; that terminus is restored from the germline J gene. The genes are TRBV5 and TRBJ2-7; 8 bases align to TRBD2. Germline assignment: CDR1 LGHNA and CDR2 YNLKQL (reference sequence). The CDR3 totals 13 residues. The V gene end was trimmed by 4 bases and the J gene end by 5 bases; junction bases not matched to a gene: 4. This CDR3 reads CASSPGGRDEQYF. The part of the CDR3 DNA that was read is TGTGCCAGCAGCCCGGGGGGGCGCGATGAACAGTAC.

Worth noting for this clone: Here the gene names and germline are mouse. CDR3 DNA (partial): TGTGCCAGCAGTCTGGGGGGGGACTATGAACAGTAC. Translating it yields CASSLGGDYEQY. The whole CDR3 reads CASSLGGDYEQYF. The chain links TRBV26 to TRBJ2-7; TRBD2 matches 7 bases. The missing CDR3 end, 1 residue past where the read stops, is filled in from the germline J gene. Germline CDR1 is KGHPV and CDR2 is FQNQEV (reference sequence). The length of the CDR3 is 13 residues. Unmatched junction bases numbered 1, after V lost 2 bases and J lost 3 bases.

On this clone itself: All gene names here are mouse names. The read comes to an end 1 residue before the CDR3 does, leaving the germline J gene to fill in the end. The chain recombines TRBV5 with TRBJ2-5, with D tentatively TRBD2 (7 bases). The CDR3 sequence is 13 residues long. Trimming took 5 bases from V and 6 from J, leaving 12 bases between them. The germline gives CDR1 LGHNA, CDR2 YNLKQL (reference sequence). Here the CDR3 reads CASSTGGLDTQYF. The part of the CDR3 DNA that was read is TGTGCCAGCAGCACCGGGGGGCTGGACACCCAGTAC.

A remark on this clone: Each gene name is a mouse one. The CDR3 is cut off 1 residue early in the read; its end comes from the germline J gene. The rearrangement links TRBV12-2 to TRBJ2-3; D call uncertain. Trimming removed 4 bases from V and 8 bases from J, with 6 bases in between. The CDR3 contains 10 residues. The V gene's germline CDR1 is SGHLS and CDR2 HYDKME. CDR3 in amino acids: CASSKGTLYF. Partial CDR3 DNA: TGTGCCAGCTCCAAGGGAACGCTGTAT.

Notes on this clone: The genes are named according to mouse. The read falls 1 residue short of the CDR3 end, and the missing part is taken from the germline J gene. This chain connects TRBV15 to TRBJ2-1; D could derive from TRBD1 or TRBD2 (5 bases each). The CDR3 extends over 13 amino acids. Between the trimmed V and J ends, which lost 1 base and 7 bases, there was a span of 8 bases. Germline values: CDR1 SGHND, CDR2 FRSKSL. CDR3 DNA (partial): TGTGCCAGCAGTTTAGGGGGGAGGGCTGAGCAGTTC. Its translation is CASSLGGRAEQF. The CDR3 reads in full as CASSLGGRAEQFF. Combining the CDR3 with reference TRBV15 and TRBJ2-1 gives the whole variable domain DAGVTQTPRHEVAEKGQTIILKCEPVSGHNDLFWYRQTKIQGLELLSYFRSKSLMEDGGAFKDRFKAEMLNSSFSTLKIQPTEPKDSAVYLCASSLGGRAEQFFGPGTRLTVL.

In its sample, this clone was seen once. The genes and germline here are from mouse. The read halts 1 residue ahead of the CDR3 end, with the missing end drawn from the germline J gene. This chain uses TRBV26 with TRBJ2-5; no firm D call. The V gene lost 0 bases and the J gene lost 0 bases, with 10 bases spanning the gap. CDR1 is KGHPV, CDR2 FQNQEV, per germline (reference sequence). The length of the CDR3 is 16 residues. The CDR3 region is CASSLSRALNQDTQYF. The CDR3 bases that were read are TGTGCCAGCAGTCTGTCCCGGGCTCTTAACCAAGACACCCAGTAC.

As for this clone: Genes and germline come from the mouse. The CDR3 end is not reached by the read, which stops 1 residue before it; the germline J gene fills it in. The V and J genes are TRBV3 and TRBJ2-7; no clear D. V was pared by 1 base and J by 4 bases, with 5 bases between. Per the germline V gene, CDR1 is SNHLY and CDR2 is FYNGKV (reference sequence). The CDR3 covers 12 residues. The CDR3 bases that were read are TGTGCCAGCAGCTTAGAGGGATATGAACAGTAC. It yields the protein CASSLEGYEQY. The entire CDR3 sequence reads CASSLEGYEQYF.

This clone was found a few times. Gene and germline names: mouse. CDR3 DNA (partial): TGTGCCAGCAGTCGATTAGGGGCGGTCTCCGACTACACC. This translates into CASSRLGAVSDYT. From start to end, the CDR3 is CASSRLGAVSDYTF. The chain uses TRBV26 and TRBJ1-2; TRBD1 might be the D (5 bases). The read ends 1 residue before the CDR3 terminus; that terminus is restored from the germline J gene. The germline gives CDR1 KGHPV, CDR2 FQNQEV (reference sequence). Trimming took off 4 bases at V and 4 bases at J, with 13 bases between the two ends. This CDR3 has 14 residues. The full variable domain, in which reference TRBV26 and TRBJ1-2 provide the parts outside the CDR3, is NSKVIQTPRYLVKGQGQKAKMRCIPEKGHPVVFWYQQNKNNEFKFLINFQNQEVLQQIDMTEKRFSAECPSNSPCSLEIQSSEAGDSALYLCASSRLGAVSDYTFGSGTRLLVI.

Note on this clone: Gene labels here are mouse ones. The read stops 1 residue short of the end of the CDR3; the missing end is completed from the germline J gene. The rearrangement links TRBV13-1 to TRBJ2-2, with D perhaps TRBD1 (6 bases). Per the germline V gene, CDR1 is NSHNY and CDR2 is SYGAGN. Trimming took 3 bases from V and 4 from J, leaving 7 bases between them. There are 13 residues in the CDR3. The CDR3 spells CASSGTATGQLYF. CDR3 bases read: TGTGCCAGCAGTGGGACAGCCACCGGGCAGCTCTAC.

This clone came up a few times. The genes and germline here are from mouse. Sequencing ends 1 residue short of the CDR3 end; the germline J gene provides the rest. The genes are TRBV26 and TRBJ2-7; TRBD1 matches at 8 bases. Per germline, CDR1 KGHPV and CDR2 FQNQEV (reference sequence). This CDR3 comprises 12 residues. V gave up 6 bases and J gave up 6 bases; unmatched junction bases: 4. The sequenced CDR3 bases are TGTGCCAGCAGCCTGACAGGGGTTGAACAGTAC. It codes for CASSLTGVEQY. The entire CDR3 reads CASSLTGVEQYF.

Regarding this clone: Germline and genes here are mouse. The read stops 1 residue short of the end of the CDR3; the missing end is completed from the germline J gene. The genes are TRBV23 and TRBJ2-5; TRBD1, as called in the table, went unchecked against the DNA. The CDR3 has 16 residues. From germline, CDR1 is KGHTA and CDR2 FQNQQP. The CDR3 loop is CSSSQGQGGNQDTQYF. The part of the CDR3 DNA that was read is TGCTCCAGCAGTCAAGGACAGGGGGGGAACCAAGACACCCAGTAC.

A single count supports this clone. This likely traces to a read error, being one base from a far larger clone. Any gene name here is a mouse gene name. The DNA ends 1 residue before the CDR3 does, and the rest of the CDR3 is filled in from the germline J gene. The chain is built from TRBV1 and TRBJ2-7, with TRBD1 as a possible D gene (5 bases). Germline values: CDR1 NSQYPW, CDR2 LRSPGD (reference sequence). The CDR3 extends over 13 amino acids. CDR3 region: CTCSPEDTYEQYF. The CDR3 bases that were read are TGCACCTGCAGTCCAGAGGACACCTATGAACAGTAC.

In this sample, this clone turned up a few times. Gene and germline names: mouse. With the read ending 1 residue before the CDR3 end, the germline J gene is used to fill in that end. The chain uses TRBV14 and TRBJ2-7; 14 nucleotides match TRBD2. V lost 4 bases, J lost 2 bases, and 11 bases stayed unmatched. In germline, CDR1 is SGHDT, CDR2 FRDEAV. The length of the CDR3 is 18 residues. Here the CDR3 reads CASSPSGTGGARTYEQYF. The CDR3 bases that were read are TGTGCCAGCAGTCCCTCCGGGACTGGGGGGGCAAGGACCTATGAACAGTAC.